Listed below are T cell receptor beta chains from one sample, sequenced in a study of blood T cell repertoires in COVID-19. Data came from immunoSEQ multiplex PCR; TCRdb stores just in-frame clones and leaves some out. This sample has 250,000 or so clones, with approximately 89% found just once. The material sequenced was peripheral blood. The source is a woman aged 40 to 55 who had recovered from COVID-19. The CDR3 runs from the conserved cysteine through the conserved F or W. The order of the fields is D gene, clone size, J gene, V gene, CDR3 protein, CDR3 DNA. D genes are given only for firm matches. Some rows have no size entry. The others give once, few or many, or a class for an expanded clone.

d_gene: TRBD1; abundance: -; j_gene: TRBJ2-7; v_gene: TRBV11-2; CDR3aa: CASSGGQGLSYEQYF; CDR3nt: TGTGCCAGCAGCGGGGGACAGGGTCTATCCTACGAGCAGTACTTC
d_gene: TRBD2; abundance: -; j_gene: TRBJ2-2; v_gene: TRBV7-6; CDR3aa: CASSLGGREALVGELFF; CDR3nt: TGTGCCAGCAGCTTAGGGGGGAGGGAGGCGCTCGTCGGGGAGCTGTTTTTT
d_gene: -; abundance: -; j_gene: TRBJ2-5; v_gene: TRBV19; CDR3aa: CASSIGFSLETQYF; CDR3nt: TGTGCCAGTAGTATAGGTTTCTCTCTGGAGACCCAGTACTTC
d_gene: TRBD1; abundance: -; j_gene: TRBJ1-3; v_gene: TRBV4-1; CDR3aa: CASSPGQGGTGNTIYF; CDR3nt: TGCGCCAGCAGCCCGGGACAGGGGGGAACTGGAAACACCATATATTTT
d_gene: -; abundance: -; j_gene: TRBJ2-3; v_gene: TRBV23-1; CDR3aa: CASSRAVVSTDTQYF; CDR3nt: TGCGCCAGCAGTCGAGCCGTGGTTAGCACAGATACGCAGTATTTT
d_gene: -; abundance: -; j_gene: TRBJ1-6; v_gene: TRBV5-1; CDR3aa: CASSFAPRGNNSPLHF; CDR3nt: TGCGCCAGCAGCTTCGCGCCCAGGGGAAATAATTCACCCCTCCACTTT
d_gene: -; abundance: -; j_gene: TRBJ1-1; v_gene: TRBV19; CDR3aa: CASSIDRAMNTEAFF; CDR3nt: TGTGCCAGTAGTATAGACAGGGCCATGAACACTGAAGCTTTCTTT
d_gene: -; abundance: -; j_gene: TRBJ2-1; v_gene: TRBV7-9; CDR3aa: CASSSRGREGNEQFF; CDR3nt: TGTGCCAGCAGCTCGAGGGGGAGGGAGGGCAATGAGCAGTTCTTC
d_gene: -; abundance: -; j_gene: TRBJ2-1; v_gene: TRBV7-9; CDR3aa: CASSLERGFGYEQFF; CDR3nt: TGTGCCAGCAGCTTAGAGCGTGGATTTGGTTATGAGCAGTTCTTC
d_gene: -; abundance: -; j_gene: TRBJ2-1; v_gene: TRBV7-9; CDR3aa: CASSPTSTLLFSYNEQFF; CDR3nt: TGTGCCAGCAGCCCAACTAGTACCCTCCTTTTTTCCTACAATGAGCAGTTCTTC
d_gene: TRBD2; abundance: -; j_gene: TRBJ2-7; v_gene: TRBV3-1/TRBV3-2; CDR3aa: CASSLAGAEQYF; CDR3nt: TGTGCCAGCAGCCTAGCGGGGGCCGAGCAGTACTTC
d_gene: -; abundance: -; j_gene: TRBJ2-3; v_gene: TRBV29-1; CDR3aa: CSVVSGSTDTQYF; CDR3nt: TGCAGCGTGGTAAGCGGTAGCACAGATACGCAGTATTTT
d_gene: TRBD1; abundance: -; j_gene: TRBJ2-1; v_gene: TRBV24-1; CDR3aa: CATSFRDRGPSSVGRTYNEQFF; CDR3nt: TGTGCCACCAGCTTCCGGGACAGGGGCCCCTCTAGCGTAGGTAGGACCTACAATGAGCAGTTCTTC
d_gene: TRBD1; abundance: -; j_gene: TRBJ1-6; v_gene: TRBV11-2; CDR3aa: CASSTMDRFNSPLHF; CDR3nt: TGTGCCAGCAGCACAATGGACAGGTTCAATTCACCCCTCCACTTT
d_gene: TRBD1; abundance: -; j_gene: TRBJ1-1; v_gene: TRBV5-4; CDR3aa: CASSSGQAHMNTEAFF; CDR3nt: TGTGCCAGCAGCTCGGGACAGGCCCACATGAACACTGAAGCTTTCTTT
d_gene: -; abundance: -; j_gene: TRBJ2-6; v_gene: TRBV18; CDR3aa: CASSPSLTGTGANVLTF; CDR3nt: TGTGCCAGCTCGCCCTCCCTCACGGGAACTGGGGCCAACGTCCTGACTTTC
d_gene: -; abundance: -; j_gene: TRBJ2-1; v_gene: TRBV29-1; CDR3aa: CSVVGGAAEQFF; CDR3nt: TGCAGCGTTGTTGGGGGGGCCGCGGAGCAGTTCTTC
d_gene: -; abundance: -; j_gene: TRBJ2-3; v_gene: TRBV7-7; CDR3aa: CASSLDSTDTQYF; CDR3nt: TGTGCCAGCAGCCTGGACAGCACGGATACGCAGTATTTT
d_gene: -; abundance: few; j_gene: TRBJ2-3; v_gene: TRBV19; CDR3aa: CASSTNQGYTQYF; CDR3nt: TGTGCCAGTAGCACAAACCAGGGATATACGCAGTATTTT
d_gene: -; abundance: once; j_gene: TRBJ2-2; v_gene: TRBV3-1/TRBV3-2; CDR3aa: CASSPRVGGTGELFF; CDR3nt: TGTGCCAGCAGTCCCCGGGTAGGAGGGACCGGGGAGCTGTTTTTT
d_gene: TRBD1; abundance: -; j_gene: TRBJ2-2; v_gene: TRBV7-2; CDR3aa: CASSITGVDTGELFF; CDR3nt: TGTGCCAGCAGCATTACAGGGGTGGACACCGGGGAGCTGTTTTTT
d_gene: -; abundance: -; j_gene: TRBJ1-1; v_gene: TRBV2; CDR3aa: CASWRLLTEAFF; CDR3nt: TGTGCCAGCTGGCGACTACTAACTGAAGCTTTCTTT
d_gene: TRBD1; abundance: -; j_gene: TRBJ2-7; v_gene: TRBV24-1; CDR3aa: CATSATGTGSIEQYF; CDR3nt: TGTGCCACCAGTGCCACCGGGACAGGGTCGATCGAGCAGTACTTC
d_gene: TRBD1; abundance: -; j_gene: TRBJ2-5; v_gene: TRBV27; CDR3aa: CASSSRQGTQETQYF; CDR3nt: TGTGCCAGCAGTTCAAGACAGGGGACCCAAGAGACCCAGTACTTC
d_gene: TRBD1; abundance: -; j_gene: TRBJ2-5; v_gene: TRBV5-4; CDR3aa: CASSSGQSQETQYF; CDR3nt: TGTGCCAGCAGCTCGGGACAGTCCCAAGAGACCCAGTACTTC
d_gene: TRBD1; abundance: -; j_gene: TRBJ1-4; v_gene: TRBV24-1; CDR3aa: CATSTGGEKLFF; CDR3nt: TGTGCCACATCGACAGGGGGTGAAAAACTGTTTTTT
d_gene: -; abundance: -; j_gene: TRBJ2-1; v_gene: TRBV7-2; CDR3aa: CASNLPQGYYNEQFF; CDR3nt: TGTGCCAGCAACCTCCCGCAGGGGTACTACAATGAGCAGTTCTTC
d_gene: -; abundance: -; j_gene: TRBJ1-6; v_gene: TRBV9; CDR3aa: CASSVQGESPLHF; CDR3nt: TGTGCCAGCAGCGTCCAGGGCGAATCACCCCTCCACTTT
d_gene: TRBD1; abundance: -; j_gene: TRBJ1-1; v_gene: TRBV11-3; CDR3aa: CASSLSQGAEAFF; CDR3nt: TGTGCCAGCAGCTTGAGCCAGGGGGCTGAAGCTTTCTTT
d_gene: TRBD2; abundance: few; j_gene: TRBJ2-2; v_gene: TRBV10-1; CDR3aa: CASSESTPGLAGGLELFF; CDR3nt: TGCGCCAGCAGTGAGTCGACCCCCGGTCTAGCGGGAGGTCTGGAGCTGTTTTTT
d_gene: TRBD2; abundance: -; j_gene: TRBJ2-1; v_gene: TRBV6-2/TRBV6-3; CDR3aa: CASSQGLAGVNEQFF; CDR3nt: TGTGCCAGCAGTCAGGGACTAGCGGGAGTTAATGAGCAGTTCTTC
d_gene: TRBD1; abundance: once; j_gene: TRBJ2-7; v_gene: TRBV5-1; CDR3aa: CASSPIAGTASPYEQYF; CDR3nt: TGCGCCAGCAGCCCGATAGCCGGGACAGCCTCCCCCTACGAGCAGTACTTC
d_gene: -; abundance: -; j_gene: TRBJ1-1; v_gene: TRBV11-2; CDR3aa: CASSFSGLNTEAFF; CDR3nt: TGTGCCAGCAGCTTTTCAGGGTTGAACACTGAAGCTTTCTTT
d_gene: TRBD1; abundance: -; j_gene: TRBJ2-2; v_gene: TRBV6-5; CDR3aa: CASSYLRGRNTGELFF; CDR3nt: TGTGCCAGCAGTTACCTCAGGGGGCGGAACACCGGGGAGCTGTTTTTT
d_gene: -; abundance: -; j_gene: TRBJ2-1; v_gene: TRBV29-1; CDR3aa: CSVALGGYNEQFF; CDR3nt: TGCAGCGTTGCGTTGGGGGGTTACAATGAGCAGTTCTTC
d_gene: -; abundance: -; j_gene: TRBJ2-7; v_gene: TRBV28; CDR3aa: CASSLTRGRYEQYF; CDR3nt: TGTGCCAGCAGTTTAACCAGGGGGAGGTACGAGCAGTACTTC
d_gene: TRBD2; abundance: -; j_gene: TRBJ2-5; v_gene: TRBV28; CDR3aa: CASTLGGVQETQYF; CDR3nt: TGTGCCAGCACCCTGGGAGGGGTCCAAGAGACCCAGTACTTC